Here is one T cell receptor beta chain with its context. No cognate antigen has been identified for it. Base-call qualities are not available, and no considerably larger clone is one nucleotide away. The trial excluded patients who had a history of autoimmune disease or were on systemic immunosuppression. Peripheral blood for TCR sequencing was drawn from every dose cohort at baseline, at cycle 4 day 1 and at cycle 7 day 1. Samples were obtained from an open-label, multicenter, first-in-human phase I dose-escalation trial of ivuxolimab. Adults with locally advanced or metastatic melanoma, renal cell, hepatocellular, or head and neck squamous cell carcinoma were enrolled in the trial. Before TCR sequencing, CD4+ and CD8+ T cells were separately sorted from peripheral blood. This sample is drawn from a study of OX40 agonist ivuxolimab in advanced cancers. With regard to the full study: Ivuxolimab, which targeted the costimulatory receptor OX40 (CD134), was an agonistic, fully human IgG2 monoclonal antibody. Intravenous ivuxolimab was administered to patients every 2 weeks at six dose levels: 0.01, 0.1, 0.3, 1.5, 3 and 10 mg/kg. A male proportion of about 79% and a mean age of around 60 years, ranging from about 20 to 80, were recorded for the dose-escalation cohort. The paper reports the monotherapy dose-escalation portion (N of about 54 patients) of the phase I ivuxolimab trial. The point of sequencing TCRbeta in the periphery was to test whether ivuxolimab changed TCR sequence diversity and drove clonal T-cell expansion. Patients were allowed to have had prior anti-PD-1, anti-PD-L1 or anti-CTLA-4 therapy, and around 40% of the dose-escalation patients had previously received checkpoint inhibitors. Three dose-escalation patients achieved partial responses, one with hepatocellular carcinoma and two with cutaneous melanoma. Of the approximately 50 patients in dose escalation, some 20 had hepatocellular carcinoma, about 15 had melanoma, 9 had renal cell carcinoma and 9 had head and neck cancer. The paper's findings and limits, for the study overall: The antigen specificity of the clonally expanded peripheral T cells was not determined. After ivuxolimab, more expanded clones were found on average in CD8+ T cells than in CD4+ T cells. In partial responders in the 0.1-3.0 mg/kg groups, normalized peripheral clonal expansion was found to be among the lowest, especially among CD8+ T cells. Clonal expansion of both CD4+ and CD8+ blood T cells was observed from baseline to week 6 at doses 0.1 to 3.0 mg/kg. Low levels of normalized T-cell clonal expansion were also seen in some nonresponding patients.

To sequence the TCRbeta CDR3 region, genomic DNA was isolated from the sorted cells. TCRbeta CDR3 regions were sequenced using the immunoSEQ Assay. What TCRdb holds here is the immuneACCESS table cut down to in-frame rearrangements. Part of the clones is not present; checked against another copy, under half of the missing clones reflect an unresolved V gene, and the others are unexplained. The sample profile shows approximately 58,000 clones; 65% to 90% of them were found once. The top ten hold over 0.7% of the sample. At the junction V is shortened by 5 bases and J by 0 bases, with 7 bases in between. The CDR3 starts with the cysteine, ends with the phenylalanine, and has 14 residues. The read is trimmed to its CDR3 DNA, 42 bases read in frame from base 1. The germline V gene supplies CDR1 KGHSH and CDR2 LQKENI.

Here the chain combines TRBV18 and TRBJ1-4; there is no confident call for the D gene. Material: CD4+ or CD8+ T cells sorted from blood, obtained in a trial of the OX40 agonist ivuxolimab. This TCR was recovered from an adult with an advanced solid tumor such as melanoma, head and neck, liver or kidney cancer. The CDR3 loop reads CASSSDTTNEKLFF. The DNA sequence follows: TGTGCCAGCTCAAGTGATACAACTAATGAAAAACTGTTTTTT.